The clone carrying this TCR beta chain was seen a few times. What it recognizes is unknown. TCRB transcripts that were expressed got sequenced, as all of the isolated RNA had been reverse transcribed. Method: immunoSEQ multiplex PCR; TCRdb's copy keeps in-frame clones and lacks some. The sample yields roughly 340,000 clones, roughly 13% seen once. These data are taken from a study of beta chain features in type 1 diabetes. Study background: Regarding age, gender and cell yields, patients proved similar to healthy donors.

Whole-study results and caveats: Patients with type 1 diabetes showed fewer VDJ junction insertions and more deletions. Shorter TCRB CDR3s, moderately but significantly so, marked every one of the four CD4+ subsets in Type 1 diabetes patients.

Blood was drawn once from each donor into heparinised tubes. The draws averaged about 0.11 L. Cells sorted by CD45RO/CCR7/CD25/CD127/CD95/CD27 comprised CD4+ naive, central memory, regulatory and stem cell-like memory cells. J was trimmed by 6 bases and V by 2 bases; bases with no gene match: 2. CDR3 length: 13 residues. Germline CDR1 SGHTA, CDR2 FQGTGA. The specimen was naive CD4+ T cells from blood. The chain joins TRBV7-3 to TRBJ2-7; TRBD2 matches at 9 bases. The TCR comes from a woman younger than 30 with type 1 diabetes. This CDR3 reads CASSLLAGSEQYF. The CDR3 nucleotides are TGTGCCAGCAGCTTACTAGCGGGAAGCGAGCAGTACTTC.